The present T cell receptor beta chain was sequenced within a study of CD8 T cells in ankylosing spondylitis. General observations from the study: What seemed typical of ankylosing spondylitis blood was a TCR beta motif built from several highly homologous variants.

By quantitative 5'-RACE with molecular barcodes, the TCR beta libraries were made. Via MiXCR, TCRdb re-called the 5' RACE reads, giving one row per CDR3 protein. This repertoire shows about 250,000 distinct CDR3 sequences, over 9.5% found once; its top ten account for 2.6%. This clonotype was observed at least ten times. Its matching antigen is unknown. Losses at the gene ends were 4 bases for V and 1 base for J; bases not matched to a gene: 5. The CDR3 has 15 residues. Germline CDR1 is SQVTM and CDR2 is ANQGSEA. Sequencing used blood, either unsorted or a sorted T cell fraction (not recorded which). This receptor was identified in a male donor with ankylosing spondylitis or in good health (not recorded which). J is TRBJ2-3 and V is TRBV29-1; 10 bases fit TRBD1. CDR3 sequence reads: CSVAGTGVGTDTQYF. DNA for the CDR3: TGCAGCGTTGCCGGGACAGGGGTTGGCACAGATACGCAGTATTTT.